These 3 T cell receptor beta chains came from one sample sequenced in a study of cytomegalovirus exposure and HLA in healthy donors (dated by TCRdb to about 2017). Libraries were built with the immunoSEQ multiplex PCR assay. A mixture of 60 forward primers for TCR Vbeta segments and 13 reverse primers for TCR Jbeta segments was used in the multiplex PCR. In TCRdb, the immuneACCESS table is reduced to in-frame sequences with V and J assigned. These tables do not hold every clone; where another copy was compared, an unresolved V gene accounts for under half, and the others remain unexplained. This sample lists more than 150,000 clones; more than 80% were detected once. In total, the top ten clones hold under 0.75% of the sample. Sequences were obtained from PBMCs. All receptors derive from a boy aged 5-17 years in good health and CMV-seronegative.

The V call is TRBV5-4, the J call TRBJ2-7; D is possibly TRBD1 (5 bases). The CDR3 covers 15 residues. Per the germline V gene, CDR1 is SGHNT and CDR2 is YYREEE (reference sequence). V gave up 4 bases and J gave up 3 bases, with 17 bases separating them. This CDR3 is CASSDTLKGNYEQYF. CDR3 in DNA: TGTGCCAGCAGCGACACCTTGAAGGGGAACTACGAGCAGTACTTC.

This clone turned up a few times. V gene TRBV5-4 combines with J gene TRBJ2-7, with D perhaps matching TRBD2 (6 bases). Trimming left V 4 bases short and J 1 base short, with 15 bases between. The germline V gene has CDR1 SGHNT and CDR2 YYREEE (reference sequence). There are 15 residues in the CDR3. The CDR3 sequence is CASSVGGARSYEQYF. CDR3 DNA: TGTGCCAGCAGCGTTGGAGGGGCGCGGTCCTACGAGCAGTACTTC. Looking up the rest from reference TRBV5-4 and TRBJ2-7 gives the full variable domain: ETGVTQSPTHLIKTRGQQVTLRCSSQSGHNTVSWYQQALGQGPQFIFQYYREEENGRGNFPPRFSGLQFPNYSSELNVNALELDDSALYLCASSVGGARSYEQYFGPGTRLTVT.

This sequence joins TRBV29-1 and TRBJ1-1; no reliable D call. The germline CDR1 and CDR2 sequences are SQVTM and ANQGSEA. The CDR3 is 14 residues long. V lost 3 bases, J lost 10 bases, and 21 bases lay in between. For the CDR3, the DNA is TGCAGCGTTGAGGGTGACATACTGTGGCATGGAGCTTTCTTT. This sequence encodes CSVEGDILWHGAFF.